A selection of T cell receptor beta chains follows, all from one sample in a study of spatial heterogeneity in lung cancer. TCRdb used MiXCR to reprocess the 5' RACE reads, holding one entry per CDR3 protein. Among 25,000 or so distinct CDR3 sequences, about 5.1% were seen once, and the ten largest hold roughly 5.2%. The sample here was PBMCs, taken at surgery. The receptors originated from a male donor with early-stage non-small cell lung cancer. Both conserved end residues are trimmed from each CDR3.

V gene: TRBV6-2/TRBV6-3; CDR3 protein: ASRRPATEAF
V gene: TRBV12-5; CDR3 protein: ASALLETQY
V gene: TRBV28; CDR3 protein: ASSFRYQETQY
V gene: TRBV7-2; CDR3 protein: ASSLQGQGGNIQY
V gene: TRBV28; CDR3 protein: ASSSGVMPQH
V gene: TRBV13; CDR3 protein: ASSLFTRPYEQY
V gene: TRBV20-1; CDR3 protein: SAPNPASGGLYEQY
V gene: TRBV2; CDR3 protein: ASSQQGVNSPLH
V gene: TRBV7-9; CDR3 protein: ASSLSGGSYNEQF
V gene: TRBV27; CDR3 protein: ASRGANYGYT
V gene: TRBV6-5; CDR3 protein: ASSPIWDNEQF
V gene: TRBV6-2/TRBV6-3; CDR3 protein: ATPRDDFNTGELF
V gene: TRBV6-6; CDR3 protein: ASSTQGGNQPQH
V gene: TRBV28; CDR3 protein: ASSPRTPFEAF
V gene: TRBV7-9; CDR3 protein: ASSLVQGTTEAF
V gene: TRBV6-1; CDR3 protein: ASSAGGGLMKNQPQH
V gene: TRBV11-2; CDR3 protein: ASSLEAEGGYEQY
V gene: TRBV6-2/TRBV6-3; CDR3 protein: ASSYGGPEDTQY
V gene: TRBV2; CDR3 protein: ASTGPGGEQY
V gene: TRBV7-2; CDR3 protein: ASSLVSDTGELF
V gene: TRBV5-1; CDR3 protein: ASSLYTGEETQY
V gene: TRBV19; CDR3 protein: ASMQGRTEAF
V gene: TRBV19; CDR3 protein: ASRPGQGKVDTSYNEQF
V gene: TRBV20-1; CDR3 protein: SAAWEAELGGYT
V gene: TRBV6-5; CDR3 protein: ASSYMGGTPSYEQY
V gene: TRBV6-5; CDR3 protein: ASSYTSGRGYQETQY
V gene: TRBV10-3; CDR3 protein: AISEAPPGSGAADIQY
V gene: TRBV12-3/TRBV12-4; CDR3 protein: ASNLSGRRGYTDTQY
V gene: TRBV12-3/TRBV12-4; CDR3 protein: ASSAQPGQGNTEAF
V gene: TRBV5-1; CDR3 protein: ASSTTTGIAGELF
V gene: TRBV7-9; CDR3 protein: ASSLGLAGGHANVLT
V gene: TRBV7-3; CDR3 protein: ASSLDRGHNTEAF
V gene: TRBV9; CDR3 protein: ASSAHDRGRETQY
V gene: TRBV6-6; CDR3 protein: ASSYVGRQETQY
V gene: TRBV20-1; CDR3 protein: SARGTAIQPQH
V gene: TRBV27; CDR3 protein: ASRMDRLNSPLH
V gene: TRBV12-3/TRBV12-4; CDR3 protein: ASTQGDSNQPQH
V gene: TRBV5-8; CDR3 protein: ASSSWELDTQY
V gene: TRBV28; CDR3 protein: ASSQPGLADRETQY
V gene: TRBV14; CDR3 protein: ASSQGLAGGGEQF
V gene: TRBV4-1; CDR3 protein: ASSQDGGGSSYNEQF
V gene: TRBV28; CDR3 protein: ASRPPAGGMREQY
V gene: TRBV7-8; CDR3 protein: ASTWTSGTDTQY
V gene: TRBV6-5; CDR3 protein: ASSYQFSGANVLT
V gene: TRBV29-1; CDR3 protein: SVGENSNQPQH
V gene: TRBV7-2; CDR3 protein: ASSLATTSGTTQETQY
V gene: TRBV7-2; CDR3 protein: ASSSPLNEQF
V gene: TRBV6-5; CDR3 protein: ASSYSLGTGTGSNGYT